This is a list of T cell receptor beta chains from one sample in a study of blood T cell repertoires in COVID-19. Assay used: immunoSEQ multiplex PCR; TCRdb lists only in-frame clones, some missing. The sample consists of approximately 240,000 clones, over 80% of them appearing once. What was sequenced was PBMCs or T cells enriched from blood (not recorded which). The origin of the receptors is a woman under 30 who had recovered from COVID-19. Each CDR3 is given with its conserved first and last residue. D genes are given only for firm matches. A clone size is listed for some rows: how often the clone was seen (once, few, many), or a class if it is expanded.

v_gene,j_gene,abundance,d_gene,CDR3nt,CDR3aa
TRBV5-7,TRBJ2-2,.,TRBD1,TGTGCCAGCAGCTTGGACAGGACAGGTATGCTTTTTGGAACCGGGGAGCTGTTTTTT,CASSLDRTGMLFGTGELFF
TRBV5-1,TRBJ2-5,.,.,TGCGCCAGCAGCTTGGCCGGGGGTCAGGAGACCCAGTACTTC,CASSLAGGQETQYF
TRBV4-3,TRBJ2-3,.,TRBD2,TGCGCCAGCAGCCAAGATCTAGCGGCAGATACGCAGTATTTT,CASSQDLAADTQYF
TRBV28,TRBJ2-7,.,.,TGTGCCAGCAGTCTGACAGGGAGGAACTACGAGCAGTACTTC,CASSLTGRNYEQYF
TRBV12-3/TRBV12-4,TRBJ1-2,.,.,TGTGCCAGCAGTTCAGGGGCTAACTATGGCTACACCTTC,CASSSGANYGYTF
TRBV28,TRBJ2-6,.,TRBD1,TGTGCCAGCAGTCAACAGGGGGGTTTACACGGGGCCAACGTCCTGACTTTC,CASSQQGGLHGANVLTF
TRBV6-5,TRBJ2-6,.,.,TGTGCCAGCACCCTTTCTGGGGCCAACGTCCTGACTTTC,CASTLSGANVLTF
TRBV12-5,TRBJ1-2,.,.,TGTGCTAGTGGTTTGGTACGGACAGCCAAAGACTATGGCTACACCTTC,CASGLVRTAKDYGYTF
TRBV6-2/TRBV6-3,TRBJ1-2,few,TRBD1,TGTGCCAGCAGTTACCCTACGGACAGGGCCGGTGGCTACACCTTC,CASSYPTDRAGGYTF
TRBV7-3,TRBJ2-5,.,.,TGTGCCAGCAGTCTCGGAGTGCAGCACCAAGAGACCCAGTACTTC,CASSLGVQHQETQYF
TRBV3-1/TRBV3-2,TRBJ1-5,.,.,TGTGCCAGCAGCCAAGGAGGGCGTGCGCCCCAGCATTTT,CASSQGGRAPQHF
TRBV7-3,TRBJ1-1,.,.,TGTGCCAGCAGCCCCTCGGGGGGCGCAACAGCTTTCTTT,CASSPSGGATAFF
TRBV5-6,TRBJ2-7,.,TRBD2,TGTGCCAGCAGCTCGGGACTAGCGGGACCGACCCCCTACGAGCAGTACTTC,CASSSGLAGPTPYEQYF
TRBV19,TRBJ1-2,.,TRBD1,TGTGCCAGTAATTCAGACAGGGCGGGTGGCTACACCTTC,CASNSDRAGGYTF
TRBV7-8,TRBJ1-5,.,.,TGTGCCAGCAGCCTTGACAGGCTCGGCAATCAGCCCCAGCATTTT,CASSLDRLGNQPQHF
TRBV20-1,TRBJ2-2,once,.,TGCAGTGCTAGTATTAGGAACACCGGGGAGCTGTTTTTT,CSASIRNTGELFF
TRBV5-1,TRBJ1-2,.,TRBD1,TGCGCCAGCAGCTTCGGGACAGGGGACGGCTACACCTTC,CASSFGTGDGYTF
TRBV23-1,TRBJ1-1,.,TRBD1,TGCGCCAGCAGTCCTACAAAAGGTGACAGGGGGACTGAAGCTTTCTTT,CASSPTKGDRGTEAFF
TRBV5-1,TRBJ1-5,.,TRBD1,TGCGCCAGCAGCTTGTCCACAGGGGGAAATCAGCCCCAGCATTTT,CASSLSTGGNQPQHF
TRBV19,TRBJ2-1,.,.,TGTGCCAGTAGTATAGATTCCCGCGACTCCTACAATGAGCAGTTCTTC,CASSIDSRDSYNEQFF
TRBV4-2,TRBJ1-2,.,TRBD1,TGTGCCAGCAGCCAAGATATATTTAGTAGGACAGGAAAAAACTATGGCTACACCTTC,CASSQDIFSRTGKNYGYTF
TRBV11-2,TRBJ2-3,.,TRBD2,TGTGCCAGCAGCACCCCTGGACTAGCGCTAAGAGAGACAGATACGCAGTATTTT,CASSTPGLALRETDTQYF
TRBV10-3,TRBJ1-6,.,.,TGTGCCATCAGGACAGGTTTCTCCTATAATTCACCCCTCCACTTT,CAIRTGFSYNSPLHF
TRBV21-1,TRBJ2-5,.,.,TGTGCCAGCAGCAAATCAGGACTAGCGGAGATCCAAGAGACCCAGTACTTC,CASSKSGLAEIQETQYF